A single sample is the source of the 11 T cell receptor beta chains below, sequenced in a study of T cell responses to AZD1222 COVID-19 vaccine. Using immunoSEQ multiplex PCR, the repertoire was profiled, and TCRdb retains in-frame clones only, with some absent. This sample has more than 35,000 clones, with 75% to 85% found just once. This sample comprised peripheral blood, obtained on day 0 of AZD1222 vaccination. The receptor set was obtained from an adult in good health.

This clone was seen a handful of times. The V and J genes are TRBV18 and TRBJ1-4; D may be TRBD1 (5 bases). This CDR3 spans 13 amino acids. From germline, CDR1 is KGHSH and CDR2 LQKENI. The V and J ends lost 6 bases and 7 bases respectively, with 12 bases between them. The CDR3 spells CASSGTGLEKLFF. CDR3 in DNA: TGTGCCAGCTCCGGGACCGGTCTTGAAAAACTGTTTTTT.

The chain recombines TRBV7-2 with TRBJ1-5; D unresolved. There are 15 residues in the CDR3. CDR1 SGHTA and CDR2 FQGNSA come from the germline V gene. The V end lost 0 bases, the J end lost 6 bases, and 12 bases lay between the germline ends. CDR3 coding DNA: TGTGCCAGCAGCTTAGCCAGCGGTTTCTTTCAGCCCCAGCATTTT. Translation: CASSLASGFFQPQHF.

The rearrangement uses TRBV4-1 and TRBJ2-3; 9 bases match TRBD1. Losses at the gene ends were 1 base for V and 3 bases for J; bases not matched to a gene: 5. CDR1 is MGHRA, CDR2 YSYEKL, per germline. This CDR3 region has 16 residues. The CDR3 region has the DNA TGCGCCAGCAGCCAAGTAGGACAGGGGCTAACAGATACGCAGTATTTT. Its protein is CASSQVGQGLTDTQYF.

The table lists this clone with a few counts. V is TRBV5-4 and J is TRBJ1-6; 7 bases line up with TRBD1. The germline V gene encodes CDR1 SGHNT and CDR2 YYREEE (reference sequence). The CDR3 is made up of 16 amino acids. Unmatched junction bases numbered 15, after V lost 4 bases and J lost 11 bases. The DNA for the CDR3 is TGTGCCAGCAGCAGGATGCCCCGGGACAGTCCGACACCCCTCCACTTT. Its translation: CASSRMPRDSPTPLHF.

This clone turned up a few times. The chain couples TRBV15 to TRBJ1-1, with D perhaps TRBD1 (5 bases). V was shortened by 1 base and J by 5 bases, with 17 bases between the two germline ends. This CDR3 region has 16 residues. Germline CDR1 and CDR2: LNHNV and YYDKDF (reference sequence). The CDR3 here is CATSRAHRDRVTEAFF. CDR3 DNA sequence: TGTGCCACCAGCAGAGCACATCGGGACCGGGTTACTGAAGCTTTCTTT.

The genes are TRBV9 and TRBJ1-2, with 7 positions matching TRBD1. The CDR3 totals 13 residues. The V gene's germline CDR1 is SGDLS and CDR2 YYNGEE. The trim removed 3 bases at V and 8 bases at J, leaving 7 bases unmatched. The CDR3 sequence is CASSESGGTGYTF. The CDR3 region has the DNA TGTGCCAGCAGCGAATCAGGGGGAACGGGCTACACCTTC.

CDR3 residues: CASRGQGRQPQHF. CDR3 coding DNA: TGTGCCAGCAGGGGACAGGGCAGGCAGCCCCAGCATTTT. The chain has TRBV6-5 and TRBJ1-5, with 9 bases identical to TRBD1. The germline CDR1 and CDR2 sequences are MNHEY and SVGAGI. The V segment lost 6 bases and the J segment 7 bases; nucleotides outside the gene matches: 4. The CDR3 sequence is 13 residues long.

The rearrangement uses TRBV27 and TRBJ1-6; D gene unclear. V shed 0 bases and J shed 9 bases, with 12 bases lying between them. In germline, CDR1 is MNHEY, CDR2 SMNVEV (reference sequence). This CDR3 contains 15 residues. Here the CDR3 DNA reads TGTGCCAGCAGTTTATCTCTCCCTCGGGGTTCACCCCTCCACTTT. Translation: CASSLSLPRGSPLHF.

This clone came up once. The V gene is TRBV20-1, the J gene TRBJ2-7, with D perhaps matching TRBD1 (5 bases). In germline, CDR1 is DFQATT, CDR2 SNEGSKA (reference sequence). The CDR3 contains 16 residues. The V end was cut by 3 bases, the J end by 6 bases, with 24 bases between. The CDR3 nucleotides read TGCAGTGCTAGTCCCCATCTCGGGCAGGGTGCGCGCGAGCAGTACTTC. Protein sequence: CSASPHLGQGAREQYF.

The CDR3 sequence is CAIREQGGNNQPQHF. The CDR3, as DNA: TGTGCCATCAGGGAACAGGGGGGGAACAATCAGCCCCAGCATTTT. The rearrangement uses TRBV10-3 and TRBJ1-5; 8 bases line up with TRBD1. CDR3 length: 15 amino acids. V shed 6 bases, J shed 3 bases, and the junction held 7 bases outside the gene matches. CDR1 and CDR2 from the germline V gene are ENHRY and SYGVKD.

This chain joins TRBV19 and TRBJ1-1; D possibly corresponds to TRBD1 (5 bases). This CDR3 has 12 residues. The V and J ends lost 4 bases and 5 bases respectively, with 8 bases between them. Germline CDR1 is LNHDA and CDR2 is SQIVND (reference sequence). CDR3 loop: CASSTGLTEAFF. Written as DNA, the CDR3 is TGTGCCAGTAGTACAGGGTTGACTGAAGCTTTCTTT.